The 13 T cell receptor beta chains reported below all come from one sample, sequenced in a study of patients and donors after allogeneic stem cell transplantation. In TCRdb, the RT-PCR reads were re-called with MiXCR into one record per CDR3 protein. Among roughly 940,000 distinct CDR3 sequences, over 15% were seen once, and the ten largest hold 5% to 6.5%. Sequencing used blood, either unsorted or a sorted T cell fraction (not recorded which). The receptors were sampled from a human donor who was either an allogeneic HSCT recipient or a stem cell or donor lymphocyte infusion donor (not recorded which). It is not recorded whose cells these are; they may come from a transplant donor.

The chain couples TRBV7-3 to TRBJ2-2; D gene ambiguous. This CDR3 has 15 residues. Germline loops: CDR1 SGHTA, CDR2 FQGTGA. Deletions cut 2 bases from V and 1 base from J, with 8 bases between. For the CDR3, the DNA is TGTGCCAGCAGCTTACTAACAGTGAACACCGGGGAGCTGTTTTTT. Residues: CASSLLTVNTGELFF.

The V gene is TRBV7-8, the J gene TRBJ2-7; D unclear. Trimming shortened V by 6 bases and J by 6 bases, and 15 bases separated the two germline ends. The CDR3 has 13 residues. Germline-derived CDR1 and CDR2 are SGHVS and FQNEAQ. CDR3 in DNA: TGTGCCAGCAGACCAAAAGTTGCTTCCGAGCAGTACTTC. This translates into CASRPKVASEQYF.

This clonotype was recorded a few times. The rearrangement links TRBV9 to TRBJ2-2; 8 bases map to TRBD1. Trimming cost V 2 bases and J 6 bases; bases outside gene matches: 3. Per the germline V gene, CDR1 is SGDLS and CDR2 is YYNGEE. CDR3 length: 14 amino acids. In DNA form, the CDR3 reads TGTGCCAGCAGCGTTCAGGGGGCTCCCGGGGAGCTGTTTTTT. It encodes CASSVQGAPGELFF.

The gene calls are TRBV5-1 and TRBJ2-3; TRBD2 matches 15 bases. V dropped 4 bases and J dropped 0; count of bases not matched to a gene: 3. The CDR3 totals 17 residues. Germline V gene sequence: CDR1 SGHRS, CDR2 YFSETQ. The DNA of the CDR3 is TGCGCCAGCAGCGGGACTAGCGGGGGGTCTAGCACAGATACGCAGTATTTT. It codes for CASSGTSGGSSTDTQYF.

This clonotype has just a few counts. This rearrangement joins TRBV20-1 to TRBJ2-3, with 9 bases that match TRBD2. V shed 5 bases and J 1 base; nucleotides not matched to a gene: 10. Germline lookup yields CDR1 DFQATT and CDR2 SNEGSKA (reference sequence). CDR3 length: 16 amino acids. The CDR3 reads CSAPPGGTSRTDTQYF. CDR3 coding DNA: TGCAGTGCTCCACCCGGTGGGACTAGCCGCACAGATACGCAGTATTTT.

V usage is TRBV12-3 or TRBV12-4 and J usage is TRBJ1-1; D gene unclear. The V and J ends lost 6 bases and 0 bases respectively, with 14 bases between them. The CDR3 covers 15 residues. The CDR3 loop is CASSPIRGMNTEAFF. In nucleotides, the CDR3 is TGTGCCAGCAGCCCAATACGGGGAATGAACACTGAAGCTTTCTTT.

V usage is TRBV7-2 and J usage is TRBJ1-3, with D possibly matching TRBD1 (5 bases). The length of the CDR3 is 17 residues. Looked up from germline, CDR1 is SGHTA and CDR2 is FQGNSA. V lost 1 base and J 0 bases, leaving 13 bases between the germline ends. CDR3 coding DNA: TGTGCCAGCAGCTTAGGGACACCTGAAAGCTCTGGAAACACCATATATTTT. Residues: CASSLGTPESSGNTIYF.

This clonotype appeared many times. The rearrangement uses TRBV5-1 and TRBJ2-2, with D unresolved. This CDR3 spans 13 amino acids. The ends were cut back, 4 bases at V and 6 bases at J, with 10 bases in the middle. Germline CDR1 and CDR2: SGHRS and YFSETQ. As DNA, the CDR3 is TGCGCCAGCAGCCCGGACGGCGCCGGGGAGCTGTTTTTT. Protein product: CASSPDGAGELFF. Combining the CDR3 with reference TRBV5-1 and TRBJ2-2 gives the whole variable domain KAGVTQTPRYLIKTRGQQVTLSCSPISGHRSVSWYQQTPGQGLQFLFEYFSETQRNKGNFPGRFSGRQFSNSRSEMNVSTLELGDSALYLCASSPDGAGELFFGEGSRLTVL.

This clonotype was counted between two and nine times. V usage is TRBV3-1 and J usage is TRBJ2-2; no clear D gene. Germline V gene data show CDR1 as LGHDT and CDR2 as YNNKEL (reference sequence). The CDR3 contains 14 residues. Between the trimmed V and J ends, which lost 1 base and 7 bases, there was a span of 10 bases. In nucleotides, the CDR3 is TGTGCCAGCAGCCAAGGTGTGGGGATCGGGGAGCTGTTTTTT. Translating gives CASSQGVGIGELFF.

In this sample, this clonotype turned up a few times. The junction does not match germline at one end; this may be a read error. V and J are TRBV7-9 and TRBJ2-3; 10 bases match TRBD2. CDR1 SEHNR and CDR2 FQNEAQ come from the germline V gene (reference sequence). The CDR3 runs 15 residues. The CDR3 region has the DNA TGTGCCAGCAGTTTAGGGGGACTAGCGACAGATACGCAGTATTTT. It translates to CASSLGGLATDTQYF.

In this sample, this clonotype turned up a few times. CDR3 loop: CSATAPSGGLRDTQYF. In nucleotides, the CDR3 is TGCAGTGCTACCGCCCCGAGCGGGGGTCTGCGGGATACGCAGTATTTT. The rearrangement links TRBV20-1 to TRBJ2-3; 8 positions agree with TRBD2. The germline V gene has CDR1 DFQATT and CDR2 SNEGSKA (reference sequence). The CDR3 is made up of 16 amino acids. V trimming: 4 bases; J trimming: 6 bases; junction bases outside the gene matches: 15.

The chain couples TRBV14 to TRBJ2-3, with D hard to call. Germline assignment: CDR1 SGHDN and CDR2 FVKESK. The CDR3 covers 16 residues. With 6 bases removed from V and 2 bases from J, the gap between germline ends came to 18 bases. This chain's CDR3 is CASRPQRGADTDTQYF. Here the CDR3 DNA reads TGTGCCAGCAGGCCCCAGAGAGGCGCGGACACAGATACGCAGTATTTT.

V and J are TRBV5-1 and TRBJ2-7; weak D call: TRBD2 (6 bases). The germline gives CDR1 SGHRS, CDR2 YFSETQ. This CDR3 has 14 amino acids. Deletions cut 0 bases from V and 3 bases from J, with 10 bases between. The DNA for the CDR3 is TGCGCCAGCAGCTTGGAGGGACTCATCTACGAGCAGTACTTC. Protein product: CASSLEGLIYEQYF.